This TCR beta chain was captured by sequencing in a study of T cells in Graves' hyperthyroidism and ophthalmopathy (dated by TCRdb to between 2018 and 2021). The study in broad terms: Peripheral blood samples were taken at initial diagnosis, before any treatment was given. A discovery cohort of roughly 100 patients, 43 with Graves' ophthalmopathy and approximately 57 with stable Graves' hyperthyroidism, was used to find distinguishing TCR V-J signatures. According to the paper, TCR Vbeta CDR3 sequencing was carried out on some 130 peripheral blood samples, which came from 40 to 45 ophthalmopathy, under 80 hyperthyroidism and some 17 progressor patients. The approximately 100 discovery patients were randomly split 7:3 into training and test sets. An independent validation cohort of about 20 hyperthyroidism patients and approximately 17 patients who later progressed to ophthalmopathy tested prospective prediction of ophthalmopathy. Following sampling, methimazole starting at 30 mg daily was given to hyperthyroidism patients, and high-dose intravenous methylprednisolone was given to ophthalmopathy patients. In more than 5 Graves' hyperthyroidism patients, the study also compared T-cell repertoires from thyroid tissue with T-cell repertoires from blood. What the work shows at the level of the full study, not this receptor alone: Sample size was not statistically predetermined, and investigators were not blinded to group allocation. A model built on a 13 V-J signature distinguished ophthalmopathy from stable hyperthyroidism, reaching around 88% sensitivity and 81.08% specificity in cross-validation and 80%/75% in testing. Most expanded thyroid clonotypes (frequency above 0.001) were also detected in blood, suggesting blood repertoires may reflect thyroid immune responses. During validation, the model predicted progression to ophthalmopathy a median of approximately six months ahead of onset, with approximately 70% sensitivity and about 75% specificity.

Via the germline V gene, CDR1 is LGHNA and CDR2 YSLEER. V loses 1 base at its end and J loses 1 base; junction bases beyond the gene matches: 5. The CDR3, from cysteine to phenylalanine, totals 17 residues. Just the 51-base CDR3 DNA is kept, in frame starting at base 1. Hyperthyroidism patients were aged 18 to 65 years and newly diagnosed, with disease duration of less than 2 months. The study excluded patients with uncontrolled infections, other autoimmune diseases, pregnancy or lactation. Clinical symptoms, serum thyroxine and TRAb, thyroid ultrasound, and orbital computed tomography formed the basis for the diagnoses. Blood from progressor patients was drawn when they were first diagnosed with hyperthyroidism, before any ophthalmopathy symptoms appeared. PBMCs were isolated from 10 ml of fresh peripheral blood by Ficoll-Paque density gradient centrifugation. Patients classed as progressors first received a Graves' hyperthyroidism diagnosis and then went on to develop ophthalmopathy during follow-up. Total RNA was extracted with Trizol reagent, and quality was checked on an Agilent 2100 Bioanalyzer.

With regard to this clonotype: Its cognate antigen has yet to be identified. The sample holds no much larger clone one base away, and base qualities are not on file.

The TCR beta CDR3 regions were amplified from the RNA transcripts. The TCR CDR3 was subjected to a first round of RT-PCR using the HTBI primer set and the Qiagen OneStep RT-PCR kit. Libraries were constructed in a second round of multiplex PCR, after which size selection and purification were carried out. Paired-end sequencing of the libraries was performed with 100 bp reads on an Illumina HiSeq2000. In the paper's pipeline: SOAPnuke was used to process the raw data, removing reads that contained adapters or uncalled bases, had a mean Phred below 15, or lacked an exact match to the constant primer or identifier. High-quality paired reads were merged using COPE v1.2.5, and each unique nucleotide sequence was defined as a clonotype. Clonotypes were aligned to IMGT TRBV, TRBD and TRBJ reference segments using MiTCR v1.1. Only V-J combinations with frequency above 0.0001, covering about 99% of repertoires, were analysed. A TCS score was defined as the ratio of F50 (clonal expansion) to E x V (chaos), with BLOSUM62-based TCRdist applied between CDR3 peptides within each V-J. Welch's t-statistics and random forest reduced 500 to 550 V-J features to around 14, which were used in a naive Bayes classifier (R e1071). TCRdb took the public reads, trimmed them with fastp at Q25, ran MiXCR for clone calling and kept in-frame beta chains. Every entry covers one CDR3 protein and lists the most common genes and DNA from its rows. These V and J calls are TCRdb output, not the study's own analysis. In all, the sample holds approximately 600,000 distinct CDR3 sequences, and approximately 14% of those were seen once. 5.5% to 7.5% of the sample is in the top ten clones.

The clonotype comes from a woman aged 25 to 39 with Graves' hyperthyroidism that later progressed to Graves' ophthalmopathy. The material sequenced was blood. Recombination linked TRBV4-3 to TRBJ2-2; 8 junctional bases match TRBD2. Read as DNA, the sequence is TGCGCCAGCAGCCAAGGGTCTAGCGGGCTGAACACCGGGGAGCTGTTTTTT. The resulting protein is CASSQGSSGLNTGELFF.